Listed below are T cell receptor beta chains from one sample, sequenced in a study of T cell repertoires in aging, cancer and after chemotherapy. TCRdb independently ran MiXCR on the multiplex PCR reads; one entry per CDR3 protein. The sample consists of fewer than 2,000 distinct CDR3 sequences, 55% to 70% of them appearing once. Source material: blood. The receptors shown here come from a human donor with a blood cancer. CDR3s include the opening cysteine and the closing phenylalanine or tryptophan. Each record gives: J gene, clone size, V gene, D gene, CDR3 DNA, CDR3 protein. D genes are given only for firm matches. Clone size, where shown, is once, few, many, or a class for clones that have expanded.

J gene: TRBJ2-5; clone size: once; V gene: TRBV27; D gene: NA; CDR3 DNA: TGTGCCAGCAGTTTAAAGGTGGAGACCCAGTACTTC; CDR3 protein: CASSLKVETQYF
J gene: TRBJ2-1; clone size: few; V gene: TRBV29-1; D gene: NA; CDR3 DNA: TGCAGCGTTGAGCCACCCTTCGCGGGGAACAATGAGCAGTTCTTC; CDR3 protein: CSVEPPFAGNNEQFF
J gene: TRBJ2-7; clone size: NA; V gene: TRBV27; D gene: TRBD2; CDR3 DNA: TGTGCCAGCAGCTCGACCCTCGGGGGGCTAGCGGGAGTCAACGAGCAGTACTTC; CDR3 protein: CASSSTLGGLAGVNEQYF
J gene: TRBJ2-1; clone size: NA; V gene: TRBV6-5; D gene: NA; CDR3 DNA: TGTGCCAGCAGTTACCCCGACAATGTGCAGTTCTTC; CDR3 protein: CASSYPDNVQFF
J gene: TRBJ2-7; clone size: NA; V gene: TRBV5-4; D gene: TRBD2; CDR3 DNA: TGTGCCAGCAGCTTGGGTAGCGGGGCGTACGAGCAGTACTTC; CDR3 protein: CASSLGSGAYEQYF
J gene: TRBJ2-5; clone size: NA; V gene: TRBV5-6; D gene: NA; CDR3 DNA: TGTGCCAGCAGCTTGGTGGACCCCCAAAAAGAGACCCAGTACTTC; CDR3 protein: CASSLVDPQKETQYF
J gene: TRBJ2-1; clone size: few; V gene: TRBV6-6; D gene: TRBD2; CDR3 DNA: TGTGCCAGCAGTCCGGGACTAGCGGGGCACAATGAGCAGTTCTTC; CDR3 protein: CASSPGLAGHNEQFF
J gene: TRBJ2-7; clone size: NA; V gene: TRBV20-1; D gene: TRBD1; CDR3 DNA: TGCAGTGCTAAACAGGGGTACGAGCAGTACTTC; CDR3 protein: CSAKQGYEQYF
J gene: TRBJ2-3; clone size: NA; V gene: TRBV12-3/TRBV12-4; D gene: NA; CDR3 DNA: TGTGCCAGCACCCCAAGTGTCCGGGGTACAGATACGCAGTATTTT; CDR3 protein: CASTPSVRGTDTQYF
J gene: TRBJ2-7; clone size: NA; V gene: TRBV12-3/TRBV12-4; D gene: TRBD1; CDR3 DNA: TGTGCCAGCAGTCCTGGACAGGAACTTATCTACGAGCAGTACTTC; CDR3 protein: CASSPGQELIYEQYF
J gene: TRBJ2-5; clone size: NA; V gene: TRBV29-1; D gene: NA; CDR3 DNA: TGCAGCGGTGGACAGTCCCAAGAGACCCAGTACTTC; CDR3 protein: CSGGQSQETQYF
J gene: TRBJ2-1; clone size: NA; V gene: TRBV7-2; D gene: TRBD2; CDR3 DNA: TGTGCCAGCAGCCCGGGGACTAGCGGGACTATCCCCTACAATGAGCAGTTCTTC; CDR3 protein: CASSPGTSGTIPYNEQFF
J gene: TRBJ2-3; clone size: NA; V gene: TRBV13; D gene: TRBD2; CDR3 DNA: TGTGCCAGCAGCACGGGACTAGGGGACACAGATACGCAGTATTTT; CDR3 protein: CASSTGLGDTDTQYF
J gene: TRBJ2-7; clone size: NA; V gene: TRBV13; D gene: TRBD2; CDR3 DNA: TGTGCCAGCAGCTTAGACGCTAGCGGGAAATACGACGAGCAGTACTTC; CDR3 protein: CASSLDASGKYDEQYF
J gene: TRBJ2-2; clone size: NA; V gene: TRBV7-9; D gene: NA; CDR3 DNA: TGTGCCAGCAGCCCCGGGGGAACCGGGGAGCTGTTTTTT; CDR3 protein: CASSPGGTGELFF
J gene: TRBJ2-1; clone size: NA; V gene: TRBV7-3; D gene: TRBD2; CDR3 DNA: TGTGCCAGCAGCATGACTAGCGGGAGTCATGAGCAGTTCTTC; CDR3 protein: CASSMTSGSHEQFF
J gene: TRBJ2-1; clone size: NA; V gene: TRBV7-9; D gene: TRBD2; CDR3 DNA: TGTGCCAGCAGCTTAAATCCCCAGACTAGCGGGACCCAGTTCTTC; CDR3 protein: CASSLNPQTSGTQFF
J gene: TRBJ2-2; clone size: NA; V gene: TRBV7-2; D gene: TRBD2; CDR3 DNA: TGTGCCAGCAGCTTAGCGGGGGGGATCACCGGGGAGCTGTTTTTT; CDR3 protein: CASSLAGGITGELFF
J gene: TRBJ2-7; clone size: once; V gene: TRBV6-5; D gene: TRBD2; CDR3 DNA: TGTGCCAGCAGCAGCGGGGTTCAGGGGCAGTACTTC; CDR3 protein: CASSSGVQGQYF
J gene: TRBJ2-6; clone size: NA; V gene: TRBV29-1; D gene: TRBD1; CDR3 DNA: TGCAGCGTCCGACAGGGTGTGGGTGGGGCCAACGTCCTGACTTTC; CDR3 protein: CSVRQGVGGANVLTF
J gene: TRBJ2-5; clone size: once; V gene: TRBV5-6; D gene: TRBD1; CDR3 DNA: TGTGCCAGCAGCGGGGGACAGGGGACGCCCCAAGAGACCCAGTACTTC; CDR3 protein: CASSGGQGTPQETQYF
J gene: TRBJ2-1; clone size: NA; V gene: TRBV13; D gene: TRBD1; CDR3 DNA: TGTGCCAGCAGCTCACCCTTGACAGGGGGCTACAATAAGCAGTTCTTC; CDR3 protein: CASSSPLTGGYNKQFF
J gene: TRBJ2-5; clone size: NA; V gene: TRBV19; D gene: NA; CDR3 DNA: TGTGCCAGTAGTATACCCGGGTTATCAGAGACCCAGTACTTC; CDR3 protein: CASSIPGLSETQYF
J gene: TRBJ2-3; clone size: NA; V gene: TRBV5-6; D gene: TRBD2; CDR3 DNA: TGTGCCAGCAGCGGGACGGGACTAGCGGGAGCAGATACGCAGTATTTT; CDR3 protein: CASSGTGLAGADTQYF
J gene: TRBJ2-5; clone size: NA; V gene: TRBV29-1; D gene: NA; CDR3 DNA: TGCAGCGTTGCGGGTTCTTACCAAGAGACCCAGTACTTC; CDR3 protein: CSVAGSYQETQYF
J gene: TRBJ2-7; clone size: NA; V gene: TRBV20-1; D gene: TRBD2; CDR3 DNA: TGCAGTGCTAGAGATAGCGGGGGGGTCTACGAGCAGTACTTC; CDR3 protein: CSARDSGGVYEQYF
J gene: TRBJ2-1; clone size: once; V gene: TRBV6-1; D gene: TRBD1; CDR3 DNA: TGTGCCAGCAGGTGGGACAGGAATGAGCAGTTCTTC; CDR3 protein: CASRWDRNEQFF
J gene: TRBJ2-1; clone size: NA; V gene: TRBV6-5; D gene: TRBD2; CDR3 DNA: TGTGCCAGCAGTTACTCGCCGTCTAGCGGGATTTACAATGAGCAGTTCTTC; CDR3 protein: CASSYSPSSGIYNEQFF
J gene: TRBJ2-4; clone size: NA; V gene: TRBV6-2/TRBV6-3; D gene: NA; CDR3 DNA: TGTGCCAGCACCTTATCGGGGGAAAACATTCAGTACTTC; CDR3 protein: CASTLSGENIQYF
J gene: TRBJ2-3; clone size: NA; V gene: TRBV29-1; D gene: NA; CDR3 DNA: TGCAGCGTTCACATTTCAAGAGATACGCAGGATTTT; CDR3 protein: CSVHISRDTQDF
J gene: TRBJ2-1; clone size: NA; V gene: TRBV15; D gene: TRBD2; CDR3 DNA: TGTGCCACCAGCGGGGGGGGGGTTCGCGAGCAGTTCTTC; CDR3 protein: CATSGGGVREQFF
J gene: TRBJ1-3; clone size: NA; V gene: TRBV6-2/TRBV6-3; D gene: NA; CDR3 DNA: TGTGCCAGCATCAAAGGGAGCTCTGGAAACACCATATATTTT; CDR3 protein: CASIKGSSGNTIYF
J gene: TRBJ2-1; clone size: NA; V gene: TRBV5-6; D gene: NA; CDR3 DNA: TGTGCCAGCAGCCCCCTAATGGGCACCTACAATGAGCAGTTCTTC; CDR3 protein: CASSPLMGTYNEQFF
J gene: TRBJ1-2; clone size: NA; V gene: TRBV29-1; D gene: NA; CDR3 DNA: TGCAGCGCCGAAGGACAGAACTATGGCTACACCTTC; CDR3 protein: CSAEGQNYGYTF
J gene: TRBJ1-4; clone size: NA; V gene: TRBV30; D gene: NA; CDR3 DNA: TGTGCCTGGAGTGTACATTTCGGTGAAAAACTGTTTTTT; CDR3 protein: CAWSVHFGEKLFF
J gene: TRBJ2-2; clone size: NA; V gene: TRBV6-1; D gene: TRBD2; CDR3 DNA: TGTGCCAGCGGCGGGAGGGCCACCGGGGAGCTGTTTTTT; CDR3 protein: CASGGRATGELFF
J gene: TRBJ2-3; clone size: NA; V gene: TRBV6-5; D gene: NA; CDR3 DNA: TGTGCCAGCGGTTTGACTAGTTTTCCAGATACGCAGTATTTT; CDR3 protein: CASGLTSFPDTQYF
J gene: TRBJ2-7; clone size: NA; V gene: TRBV19; D gene: TRBD2; CDR3 DNA: TGTGCCAGTACCCAGGTAGCGGGAGATATCAACGAGCAGTACTTC; CDR3 protein: CASTQVAGDINEQYF